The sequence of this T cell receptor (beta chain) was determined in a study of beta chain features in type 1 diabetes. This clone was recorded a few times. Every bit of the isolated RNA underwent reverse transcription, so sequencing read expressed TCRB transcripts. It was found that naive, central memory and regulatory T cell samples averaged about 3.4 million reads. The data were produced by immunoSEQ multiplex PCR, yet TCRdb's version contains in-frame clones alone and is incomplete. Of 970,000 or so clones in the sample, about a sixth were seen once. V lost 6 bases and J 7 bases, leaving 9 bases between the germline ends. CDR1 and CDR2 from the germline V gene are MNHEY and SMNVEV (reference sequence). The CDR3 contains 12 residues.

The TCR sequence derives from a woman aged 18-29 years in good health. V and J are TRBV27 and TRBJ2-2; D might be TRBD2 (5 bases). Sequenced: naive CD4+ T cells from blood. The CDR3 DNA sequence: TGTGCCAGCAGAGGACTTGGCGGGGAGCTGTTTTTT. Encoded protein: CASRGLGGELFF.